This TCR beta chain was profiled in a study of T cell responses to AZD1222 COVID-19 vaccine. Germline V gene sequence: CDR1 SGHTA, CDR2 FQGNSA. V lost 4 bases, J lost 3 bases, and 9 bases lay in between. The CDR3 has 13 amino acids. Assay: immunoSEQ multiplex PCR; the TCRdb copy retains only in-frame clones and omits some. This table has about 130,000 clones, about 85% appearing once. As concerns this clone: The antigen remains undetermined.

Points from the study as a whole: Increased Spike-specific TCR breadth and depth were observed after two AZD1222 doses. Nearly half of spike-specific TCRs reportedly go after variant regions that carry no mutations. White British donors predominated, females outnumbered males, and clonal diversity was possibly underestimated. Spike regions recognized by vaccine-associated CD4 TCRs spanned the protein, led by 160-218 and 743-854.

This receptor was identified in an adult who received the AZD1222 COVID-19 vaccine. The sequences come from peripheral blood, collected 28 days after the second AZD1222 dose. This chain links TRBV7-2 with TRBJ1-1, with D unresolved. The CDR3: CASSSQEDTEAFF. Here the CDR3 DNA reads TGTGCCAGCAGCTCTCAGGAAGACACTGAAGCTTTCTTT.